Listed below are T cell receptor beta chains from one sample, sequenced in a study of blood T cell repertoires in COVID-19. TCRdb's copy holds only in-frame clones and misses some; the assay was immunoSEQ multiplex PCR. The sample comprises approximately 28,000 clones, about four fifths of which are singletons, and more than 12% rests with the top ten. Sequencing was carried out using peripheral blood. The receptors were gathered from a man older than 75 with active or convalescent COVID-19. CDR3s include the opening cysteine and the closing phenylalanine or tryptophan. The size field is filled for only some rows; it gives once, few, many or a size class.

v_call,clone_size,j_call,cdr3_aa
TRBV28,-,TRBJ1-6,CASSLRGGHNSPLHF
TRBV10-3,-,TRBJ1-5,CAISESAGMGQPQHF
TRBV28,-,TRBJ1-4,CASSANRGRGEKLFF
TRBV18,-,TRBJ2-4,CASSRTSSNIQYF
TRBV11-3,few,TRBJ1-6,CASSRGPGPLHF
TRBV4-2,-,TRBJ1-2,CASSHTTQYRGSYTF
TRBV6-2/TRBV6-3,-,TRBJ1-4,CASSYVGQGRRANEKLFF
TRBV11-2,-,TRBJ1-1,CASSITTSAFF
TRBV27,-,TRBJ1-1,CASRLTGVNTEAFF
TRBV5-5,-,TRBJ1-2,CASSLKDSYGYTF
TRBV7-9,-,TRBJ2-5,CASSPRQPWVQETQYF
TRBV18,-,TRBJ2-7,CASSRTSGGYEQYF
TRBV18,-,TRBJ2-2,CASSQGVVTGELFF
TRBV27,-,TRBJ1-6,CASSLRQTVNNSPLHF
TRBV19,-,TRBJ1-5,CASSNRDSIYSNQPQHF
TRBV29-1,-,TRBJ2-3,CSVEREGLGTDTQYF
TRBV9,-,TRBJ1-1,CASSVVAGPNTEAFF
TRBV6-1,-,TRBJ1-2,CASSDRVYGYTF
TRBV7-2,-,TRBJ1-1,CASSRQENTEAFF
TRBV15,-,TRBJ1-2,CATSRAAGDIYGYTF
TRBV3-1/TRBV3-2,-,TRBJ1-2,CASSQDETGAGGYTF
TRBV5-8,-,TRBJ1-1,CASSRNRGQLNTEAFF
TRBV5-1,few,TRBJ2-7,CASSPPGLAGAYEQYF
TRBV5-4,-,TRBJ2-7,CASSLGATSSYEQYF
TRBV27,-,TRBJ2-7,CASSSDRPSYEQYF
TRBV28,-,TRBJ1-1,CASRVRGRVNTEAFF
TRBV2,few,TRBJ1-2,CAGSLQTNYGYTF
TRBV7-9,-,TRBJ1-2,CASTPGGKTDRTF